These 2 T cell receptor beta chains share one sample of origin, sequenced in a study of T cell repertoires in ileal Crohn's disease. Measured with immunoSEQ multiplex PCR; TCRdb has only the in-frame clones, and not every one. Of roughly 8,200 clones listed, over 70% are singletons. Material for sequencing was ileal tissue. All receptors derive from an adult with Crohn's disease.

This clone was detected only once. The rearrangement uses TRBV7-2 and TRBJ1-1; TRBD1 agrees at 8 bases. This CDR3 has 14 residues. With V trimmed by 4 bases and J by 6 bases, 7 bases remained unmatched. Germline assignment: CDR1 SGHTA and CDR2 FQGNSA. The CDR3 sequence: CASSSQGARPEAFF. The CDR3 DNA sequence: TGTGCCAGCAGCTCGCAGGGGGCAAGACCTGAAGCTTTCTTT.

This clone is labeled medium-sized. The V gene is TRBV7-9, the J gene TRBJ1-1; tentatively, D is TRBD1 (5 bases). The CDR3 is 14 amino acids. Germline V gene data show CDR1 as SEHNR and CDR2 as FQNEAQ (reference sequence). V was trimmed by 0 bases and J by 3 bases, leaving 8 bases between them. This CDR3 reads CASSLASGYTEAFF. CDR3 sequence (DNA): TGTGCCAGCAGCTTAGCGTCAGGGTACACTGAAGCTTTCTTT.